The source of this T cell receptor (beta chain) is a study of cytomegalovirus exposure and HLA in healthy donors (dated by TCRdb to about 2017). With respect to the entire study: In an earlier analysis of under 750 of the donors, about 270 Gb of sequence data and 100 million or so unique TCR beta sequences from 150 million to 200 million T cells were reported. Roughly 300 gigabases of sequencing data and 91 million or so unique TCR sequences made up an early release that covered fewer than 650 HLA-typed donors. Of the approximately 400 genotyped donors, 65% to 90% fell in the genetic ancestry cluster associated with self-reported Caucasian donors. The study aimed to test whether cataloging public T cell receptors could reveal signatures of past pathogen exposure. Using immunosequencing, the study profiled T cell repertoires from approximately 700 subjects and related those repertoires to cytomegalovirus serostatus. In addition to the first cohort of around 670 subjects, a separate validation cohort of 120 different subjects was used. High-throughput TCR immunosequencing, statistical association of individual TCRs with disease status, and machine learning were combined to predict cytomegalovirus infection status. A later analysis re-examined previously published TCR beta repertoires from 610 or so donors and added high-resolution HLA genotyping to investigate patterns of TCR occurrence. Rather than using new phenotypic data, the later analysis identified candidate immune exposures from TCR beta sequences and from how often those sequences occurred across donors. In an earlier analysis of 587 of the donors, high-throughput TCR beta sequencing was used to judge whether each TCR beta V gene segment behaved as functional or pseudogenic. Donor age, sex, ethnicity and CMV serostatus were collected together with the repertoire data. In a later genetic analysis, genome-wide SNP genotypes for about 55% of the 666 donors were used, and that subset was treated as a discovery cohort. Every discovery cohort repertoire had been produced on one sequencing platform. HLA typing included class I and class II loci at four-digit resolution. The number of donors typed differed by locus, with about 629-640 for A, B, C, DRB1 and DQB1, over 500 for DQA1, 600 to 610 for DPA1, and approximately 470 for DPB1. Roughly 5 DR-DQ haplotypes were treated as single units for association and clustering because of strong linkage in the cohort. On average, around 230,000 unique TCR beta nucleotide sequences were sequenced per donor among 398 genotyped donors of the cohort, with roughly 18% of those sequences being non-productive. Points the paper makes about the study in general: Several of the top co-occurrence clusters appeared to be linked to parvovirus B19, influenza, CMV and Epstein-Barr virus, according to a later analysis. Broadly in line with IMGT annotations, most TCR beta V segments showed up in productive rearrangements about 87% or about 30% of the time in an earlier analysis of under 700 of the donors. Three of the identified cytomegalovirus-associated TCR beta chains were confirmed in vitro to be specific for cytomegalovirus antigens. The 87-base-pair reads could not distinguish some IMGT-functional V segments, including TRBV6-2 and TRBV6-3, so those segments were excluded. The cohort was sequenced for TCR beta chains only, and without alpha or paired-chain data the features that could be detected were limited. In the study, about 150 TCR beta chains were listed as associated with cytomegalovirus. CMV serostatus was the only immune exposure information available for the cohort. A later analysis associated about 17,000 TCR beta sequences with specific HLA alleles at a false discovery rate of 0.05. Compared with equally common non-associated chains, HLA-associated TCR beta chains in a later analysis were more clonally expanded and had lower generation probabilities. According to the authors, the approach could potentially be generalized to other disease states and immunological phenotypes. A later analysis found that most CMV-associated TCR beta chains appeared HLA-restricted, with HLA associations seemingly driven largely by CMV exposure. Because counts were too low, more than 15 rarely observed V segments, including chromosome 9 orphons, were left out of the earlier analysis of 587 of the donors. Correlated functional status among segregating V segments might be attributable to linkage disequilibrium, but an unknown experimental factor could not be ruled out. Because some donors lacked HLA typing at each locus, the association tests relied only on the typed subset. V-gene and J-gene trimming of TCR beta chains was associated with a missense DCLRE1C variant in a later genetic analysis, and the association was replicated in an independent cohort. A group of highly shared sequence variants was considered likely to be a technical artifact of the sequencing pipeline. In a later genetic analysis, fewer N-insertions in productive TCRs were reported among donors in an Asian-associated ancestry cluster than the approximately 670-donor mean. Assigning TCR associations to individual alleles was difficult when HLA alleles, especially DR and DQ, strongly co-occurred. The classifier was reported to diagnose cytomegalovirus status with high specificity and sensitivity in both the original and validation cohorts. Roughly uniform sequencing depth across donors was assumed in presence/absence analyses, although this assumption may not hold. A further reported finding was that TCR beta sequences accurately predicted the HLA-A and HLA-B alleles for most subjects in the first cohort. According to a later analysis, TCR association rates differed among HLA loci, with DRB1 alleles showing the most associated TCRs and HLA-C alleles showing the fewest. Most TCR sequences were seen in very few donors, while some public TCRs were found in many individuals.

In total, just over 650 healthy bone marrow donors made up the cohort. All cohort members were sampled while nominally healthy, although unrecorded immune exposures were likely present. The donor was CMV seronegative and belonged to the group of approximately 320 seronegative cohort members. Every donor gave a peripheral blood sample, and the peripheral blood mononuclear cells from that sample were used for TCR beta sequencing. Genomic DNA extraction from the blood cell samples was performed with the Qiagen DNeasy Blood Extraction Kit. V is clipped by 4 bases and J by 1 base, and the sequence between their germline boundaries is 13 bases long. CDR1 SQVTM and CDR2 ANQGSEA were looked up in the germline V gene. Including the terminal cysteine and phenylalanine, the CDR3 comprises 14 residues. Only the CDR3 part of the read is kept: 42 bases, read in frame from the first base. Library preparation used the immunoSEQ multiplex PCR assay. For the multiplex PCR, a mixture combining 60 forward primers for TCR Vbeta segments and 13 reverse primers for TCR Jbeta segments was used. A multiplex PCR assay on genomic DNA amplified the CDR3 region of rearranged TCR beta genes. The Illumina HiSeq System was used to sequence the amplified TCR beta libraries as 87-base-pair reads. In the source study's methods: In a later analysis, tens of millions of unique TCR beta chains were counted across the 500 to 700 repertoires, and roughly 11 million of these chains were shared by at least two donors. To remove PCR and sequencing errors, raw reads were error-corrected and collapsed into unique sequences using a nearest-neighbor algorithm that merged closely related sequences. V, D and J gene segments were assigned by aligning CDR3 sequences to IMGT reference sequences. For a sequence to be retained, at least a six-nucleotide match to both a V gene segment and a J gene segment was required. A rearrangement counted as productive if the CDR3 had no stop codons and remained in frame with V and J, and every other rearrangement counted as non-productive. Following IMGT convention, CDR3 was defined as the stretch from the second conserved V-encoded cysteine to the conserved J-encoded phenylalanine. The earlier analysis of roughly 590 of the donors excluded sequences that lacked an unambiguous match to a single V gene segment. An earlier analysis of approximately 590 of the donors called V segments functional above 56.7% productive rearrangements and segregating when the between-donor standard deviation exceeded 5%. To diagnose cytomegalovirus status from the catalog of TCR beta chain sequences, a statistical classification framework was built. In a later analysis, V and J genes were assigned by comparing TCR nucleotide sequences against IMGT/GENE-DB human TR gene sequences. In a later analysis, CDR3 sequences and most-parsimonious VDJ recombination scenarios were assigned using the TCRdist pipeline. In a later analysis, every TCR beta chain was defined by the combination of its CDR3 amino acid sequence and its V-gene family, and reads without a unique V-gene family were dropped. As a way to deal with suspected cross-contamination and a sequencing artifact, a later analysis dropped 450 to 600 nucleotide sequences that were highly shared and had low generation probability. A later analysis calculated a clonal expansion index for each public chain from normalized within-repertoire ranks of inferred template counts. In a later analysis, generation probabilities were computed using a VDJ recombination model fitted to out-of-frame rearrangements, and the results were checked against IGoR. Hypergeometric tests were used in a later analysis to score TCR-TCR, TCR-HLA and TCR-CMV co-occurrence, with a repertoire-size bias correction applied to the TCR pairs. False discovery rates were estimated in a later analysis by permuting HLA or CMV assignments 20 times. In a later analysis, co-occurring TCRs were grouped using DBSCAN, and TCRdist sequence similarity was added for clustering within HLA-allele-positive subsets. Repertoires with fewer than 30,000 or more than 120,000 public chains, plus five repertoires with anomalous nucleotide sharing, were excluded from co-occurrence clustering. TCRdb took over this immuneACCESS table, retaining in-frame rearrangements with V and J assigned. Such tables are incomplete; in checked studies, under half of the missing clones stem from an unresolved V gene, and the remainder is unexplained. Clonal size and the V and J genes are those of that table, whereas D and trimming came from the DNA. The sample records 150,000 to 200,000 clones, approximately 67% of which are singletons. Together, the top ten hold just under 3% of the sample.

In the case of this clone: Its antigen remains undetermined. Per-base quality was not reported, and no clone a single base away is much larger than it.

This TCR was sampled from a man in his forties in good health and CMV-seronegative. This receptor chain uses TRBV29-1 and TRBJ1-1, with a tentative D gene TRBD1 over 6 matching bases. The sample comprised PBMCs. The DNA is as follows: TGCAGCGTTGTATTCAGGGGCGGGAACACTGAAGCTTTCTTT. Translated, this gives CSVVFRGGNTEAFF.